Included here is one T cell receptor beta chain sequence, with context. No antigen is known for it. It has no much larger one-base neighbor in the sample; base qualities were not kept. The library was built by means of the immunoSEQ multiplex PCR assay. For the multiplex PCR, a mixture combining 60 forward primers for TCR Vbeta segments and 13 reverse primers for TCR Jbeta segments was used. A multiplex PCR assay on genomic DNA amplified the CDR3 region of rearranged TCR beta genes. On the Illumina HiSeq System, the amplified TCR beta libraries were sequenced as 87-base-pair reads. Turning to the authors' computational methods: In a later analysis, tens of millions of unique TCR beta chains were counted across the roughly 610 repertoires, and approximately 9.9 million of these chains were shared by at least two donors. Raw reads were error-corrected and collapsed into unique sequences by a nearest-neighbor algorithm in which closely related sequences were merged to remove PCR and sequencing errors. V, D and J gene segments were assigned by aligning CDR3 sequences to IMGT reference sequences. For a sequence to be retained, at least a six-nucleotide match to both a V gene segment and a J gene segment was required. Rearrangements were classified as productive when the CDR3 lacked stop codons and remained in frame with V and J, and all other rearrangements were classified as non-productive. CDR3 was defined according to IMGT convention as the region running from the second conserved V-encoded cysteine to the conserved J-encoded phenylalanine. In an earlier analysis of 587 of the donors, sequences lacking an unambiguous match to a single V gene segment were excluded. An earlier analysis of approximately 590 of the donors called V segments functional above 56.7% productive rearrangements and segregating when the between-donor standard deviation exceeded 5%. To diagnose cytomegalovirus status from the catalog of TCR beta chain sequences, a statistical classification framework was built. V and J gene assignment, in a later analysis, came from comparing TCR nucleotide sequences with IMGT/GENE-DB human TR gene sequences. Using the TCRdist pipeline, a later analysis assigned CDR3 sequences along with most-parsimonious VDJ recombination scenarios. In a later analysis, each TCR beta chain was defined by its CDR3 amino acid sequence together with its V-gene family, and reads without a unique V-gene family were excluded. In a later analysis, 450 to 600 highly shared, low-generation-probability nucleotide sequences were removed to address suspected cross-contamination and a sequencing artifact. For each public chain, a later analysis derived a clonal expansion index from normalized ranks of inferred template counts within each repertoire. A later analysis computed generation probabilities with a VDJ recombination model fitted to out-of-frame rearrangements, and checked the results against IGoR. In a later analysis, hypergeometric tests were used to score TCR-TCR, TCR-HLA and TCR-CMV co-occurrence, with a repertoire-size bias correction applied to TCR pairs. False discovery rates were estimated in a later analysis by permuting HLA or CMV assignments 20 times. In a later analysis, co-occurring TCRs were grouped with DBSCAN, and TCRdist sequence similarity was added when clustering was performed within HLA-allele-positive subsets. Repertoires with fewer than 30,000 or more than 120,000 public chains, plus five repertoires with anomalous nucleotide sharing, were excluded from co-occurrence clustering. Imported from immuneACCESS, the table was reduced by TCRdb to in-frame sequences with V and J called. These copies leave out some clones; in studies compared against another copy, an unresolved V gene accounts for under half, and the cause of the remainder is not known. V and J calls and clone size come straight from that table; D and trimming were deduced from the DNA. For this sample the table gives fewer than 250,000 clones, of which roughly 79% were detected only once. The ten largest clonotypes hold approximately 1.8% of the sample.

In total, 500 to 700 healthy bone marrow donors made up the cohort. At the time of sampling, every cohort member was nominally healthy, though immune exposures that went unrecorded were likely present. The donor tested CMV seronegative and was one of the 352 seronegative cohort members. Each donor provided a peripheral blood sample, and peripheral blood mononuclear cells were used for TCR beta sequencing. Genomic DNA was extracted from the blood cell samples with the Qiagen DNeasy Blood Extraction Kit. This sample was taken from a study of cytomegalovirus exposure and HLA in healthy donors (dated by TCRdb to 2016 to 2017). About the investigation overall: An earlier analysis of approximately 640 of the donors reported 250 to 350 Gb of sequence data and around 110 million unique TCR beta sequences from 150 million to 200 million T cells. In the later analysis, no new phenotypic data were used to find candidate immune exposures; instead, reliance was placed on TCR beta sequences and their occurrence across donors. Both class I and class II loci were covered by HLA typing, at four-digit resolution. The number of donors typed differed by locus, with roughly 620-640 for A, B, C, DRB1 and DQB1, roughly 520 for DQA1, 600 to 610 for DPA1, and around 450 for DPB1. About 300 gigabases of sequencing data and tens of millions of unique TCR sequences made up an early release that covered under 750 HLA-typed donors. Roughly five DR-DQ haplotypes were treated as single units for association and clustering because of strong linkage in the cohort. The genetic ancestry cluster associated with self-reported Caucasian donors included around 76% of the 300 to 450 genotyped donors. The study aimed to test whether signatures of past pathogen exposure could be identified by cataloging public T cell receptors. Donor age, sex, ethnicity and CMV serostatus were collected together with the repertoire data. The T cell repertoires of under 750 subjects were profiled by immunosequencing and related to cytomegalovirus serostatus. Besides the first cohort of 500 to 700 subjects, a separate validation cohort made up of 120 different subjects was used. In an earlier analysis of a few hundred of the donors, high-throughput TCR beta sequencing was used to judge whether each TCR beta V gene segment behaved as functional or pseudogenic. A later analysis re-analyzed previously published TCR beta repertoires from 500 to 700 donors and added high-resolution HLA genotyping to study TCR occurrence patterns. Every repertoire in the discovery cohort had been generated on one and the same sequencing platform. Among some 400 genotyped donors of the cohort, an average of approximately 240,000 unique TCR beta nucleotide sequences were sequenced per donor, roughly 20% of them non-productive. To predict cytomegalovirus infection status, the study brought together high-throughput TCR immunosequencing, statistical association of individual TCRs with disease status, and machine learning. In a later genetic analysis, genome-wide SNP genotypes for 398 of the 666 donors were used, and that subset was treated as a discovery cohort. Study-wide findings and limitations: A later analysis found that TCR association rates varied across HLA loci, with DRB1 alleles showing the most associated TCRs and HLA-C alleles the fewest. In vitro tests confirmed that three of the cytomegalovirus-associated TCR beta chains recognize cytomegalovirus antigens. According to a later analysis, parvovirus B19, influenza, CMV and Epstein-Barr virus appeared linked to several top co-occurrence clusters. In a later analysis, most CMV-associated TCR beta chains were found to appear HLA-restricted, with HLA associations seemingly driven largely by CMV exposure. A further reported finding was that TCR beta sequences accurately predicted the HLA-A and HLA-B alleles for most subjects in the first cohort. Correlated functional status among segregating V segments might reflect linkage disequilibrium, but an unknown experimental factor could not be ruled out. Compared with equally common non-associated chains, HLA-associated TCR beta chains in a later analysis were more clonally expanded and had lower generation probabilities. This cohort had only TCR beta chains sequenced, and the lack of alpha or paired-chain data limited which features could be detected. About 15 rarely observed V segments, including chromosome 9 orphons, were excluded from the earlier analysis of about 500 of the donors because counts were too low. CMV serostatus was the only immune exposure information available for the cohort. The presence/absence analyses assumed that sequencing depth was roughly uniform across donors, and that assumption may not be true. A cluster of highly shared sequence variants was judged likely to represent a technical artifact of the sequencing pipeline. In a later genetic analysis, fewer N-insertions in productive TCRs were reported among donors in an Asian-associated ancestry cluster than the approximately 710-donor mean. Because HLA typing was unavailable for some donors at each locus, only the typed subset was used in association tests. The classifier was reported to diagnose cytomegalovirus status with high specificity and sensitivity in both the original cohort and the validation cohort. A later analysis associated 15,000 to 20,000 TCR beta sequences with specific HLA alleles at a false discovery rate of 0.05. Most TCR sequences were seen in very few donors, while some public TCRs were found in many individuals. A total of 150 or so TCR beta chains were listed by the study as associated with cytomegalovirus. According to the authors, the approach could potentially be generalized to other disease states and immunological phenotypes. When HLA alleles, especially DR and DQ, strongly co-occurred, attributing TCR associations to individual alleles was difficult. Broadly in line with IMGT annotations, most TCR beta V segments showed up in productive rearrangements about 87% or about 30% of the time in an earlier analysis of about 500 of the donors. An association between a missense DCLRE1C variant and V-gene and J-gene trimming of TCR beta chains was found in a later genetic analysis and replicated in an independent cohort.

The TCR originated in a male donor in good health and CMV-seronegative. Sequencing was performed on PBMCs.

The CDR3 region: CASSGRQGISYEQYF. DNA sequence: TGTGCCAGCAGCGGCAGACAGGGGATTTCCTACGAGCAGTACTTC. In this chain, TRBV7-9 is recombined with TRBJ2-7, with TRBD1 matching 8 junction bases. The germline V gene (reference sequence) supplies CDR1 SEHNR and CDR2 FQNEAQ. After removal of 5 bases from V and 1 base from J, the junction retains 7 bases not matched to a gene. The CDR3 starts with the cysteine, ends with the phenylalanine, and has 15 residues. Only CDR3 DNA remains: 45 bases, in frame from the first base.